Presented here are 19 T cell receptor beta chains from one specimen sequenced in a study of regulatory T cells in long-lasting Graves disease. Sequencing libraries for TCR beta were prepared with iRepertoire HTBI primers and Arm-PCR of CDR3 regions. Via MiXCR, TCRdb re-called the multiplex PCR reads, giving one row per CDR3 protein. Of 400,000 to 500,000 distinct CDR3 sequences listed, under 25% are singletons. Time point specified: persistent/refractory GD, antithyroid drugs over 5 years with positive TRAb. Extracted RNA from PBMCs served as the source of the TCR library. The starting material was peripheral blood mononuclear cells (PBMCs), obtained when the disease was refractory, from a patient treated with antithyroid drugs. All receptors derive from a female donor with Graves disease.

The chain links TRBV27 to TRBJ2-1; tentative D call: TRBD1 (5 bases). The CDR3 runs 15 residues. Germline values: CDR1 MNHEY, CDR2 SMNVEV (reference sequence). Trimming took off 0 bases at V and 3 bases at J, with 9 bases between the two ends. DNA of the CDR3: TGTGCCAGCAGTTTATCAGGGGAAAACTACAATGAGCAGTTCTTC. Encoded protein: CASSLSGENYNEQFF.

The sample holds one count of this clonotype. The chain is built from TRBV20-1 and TRBJ2-2; no firm D call. The CDR3 totals 12 residues. Trimming took 5 bases from V and 5 from J, leaving 9 bases between them. Germline-derived CDR1 and CDR2 are DFQATT and SNEGSKA (reference sequence). The chain's CDR3 is CSASTETGELFF. In DNA form, the CDR3 reads TGCAGTGCTTCAACAGAAACCGGGGAGCTGTTTTTT.

This clonotype has ten or more counts. The rearrangement uses TRBV6-2 or TRBV6-3 and TRBJ1-2, with 7 bases that match TRBD1. Germline V gives CDR1 MNHEY, CDR2 SVGEGT. V shed 0 bases, J shed 8 bases, and the junction held 9 bases outside the gene matches. The length of the CDR3 is 15 residues. The CDR3 protein is CASSYSSRGLDGYTF. CDR3 DNA: TGTGCCAGCAGTTACTCATCCAGGGGGTTAGACGGCTACACCTTC.

This chain uses TRBV7-3 with TRBJ2-1, with 10 positions matching TRBD2. V gave up 7 bases and J gave up 7 bases; unmatched junction bases: 7. The CDR3 runs 14 residues. Germline CDR1 is SGHTA and CDR2 is FQGTGA. The CDR3 sequence: CASKEREGGNEQFF. The CDR3 DNA sequence: TGTGCCAGCAAGGAGCGGGAGGGCGGGAATGAGCAGTTCTTC.

The rearrangement links TRBV19 to TRBJ1-5; D ambiguous. CDR1 and CDR2 from the germline V gene are LNHDA and SQIVND (reference sequence). The ends were cut back, 5 bases at V and 4 bases at J, with 9 bases in the middle. The CDR3 is 13 amino acids. The CDR3, as DNA: TGTGCCAGTAGTTCGCAGATAAATCAGCCCCAGCATTTT. Protein sequence: CASSSQINQPQHF. The variable domain in full, with the rest retrieved from reference TRBV19 and TRBJ1-5, is DGGITQSPKYLFRKEGQNVTLSCEQNLNHDAMYWYRQDPGQGLRLIYYSQIVNDFQKGDIAEGYSVSREKKESFPLTVTSAQKNPTAFYLCASSSQINQPQHFGDGTRLSIL.

This clonotype has a count of ten or more. This chain links TRBV7-2 with TRBJ2-2; D unclear. Trimming took off 5 bases at V and 3 bases at J, with 10 bases between the two ends. This CDR3 comprises 14 residues. In germline, CDR1 is SGHTA, CDR2 FQGNSA. CDR3 in DNA: TGTGCCAGCAGCCCCGGCGGCTACACCGGGGAGCTGTTTTTT. Encoded protein: CASSPGGYTGELFF.

The rearrangement links TRBV11-2 to TRBJ1-1, with 11 bases fitting TRBD1. CDR1 and CDR2 (germline): SGHAT, FQNNGV. Unmatched junction bases numbered 12, after V lost 1 base and J lost 2 bases. The CDR3 runs 19 residues. The CDR3, as DNA: TGTGCCAGCAGCTTAGGTATTACCGGACAGGGGGCTAGAAACACTGAAGCTTTCTTT. Translation gives CASSLGITGQGARNTEAFF.

The table lists this clonotype with many counts. V is TRBV2 and J is TRBJ1-1, with D possibly TRBD1 on 5 matching bases. Trimming removed 5 bases from V and 3 bases from J, with 13 bases in between. The CDR3 runs to 14 residues. CDR1 is SNHLY and CDR2 is FYNNEI in the germline V gene. Here the CDR3 DNA reads TGTGCCAGCAGTCCCAGCTGGGGGGACACTGAAGCTTTCTTT. Translated, it gives CASSPSWGDTEAFF.

This clonotype was detected only a few times. V and J are TRBV7-9 and TRBJ1-4; D gene uncertain. CDR3 size: 16 residues. The V and J ends lost 4 bases and 0 bases respectively, with 12 bases between them. CDR1 is SEHNR, CDR2 FQNEAQ, per germline (reference sequence). Here the CDR3 DNA reads TGTGCCAGCAGCTCAGTATTCTACACAACTAATGAAAAACTGTTTTTT. Protein product: CASSSVFYTTNEKLFF.

The sample holds many counts of this clonotype. One junction end disagrees with the germline gene, perhaps due to a read error. The chain joins TRBV4-1 to TRBJ1-5; the D is unclear. Per the germline V gene, CDR1 is MGHRA and CDR2 is YSYEKL. The CDR3 runs to 14 residues. This CDR3 reads CASSQGPGNQPQHF. The CDR3 coding sequence is TGTGCCAGCAGCCAAGGTCCAGGCAATCAGCCCCAGCATTTT.

With respect to this clonotype: With a much larger clone just one base away, this may be a read error. This chain uses TRBV2 with TRBJ2-6, with D unresolved. Germline CDR1 is SNHLY and CDR2 is FYNNEI. The CDR3 loop spans 14 amino acids. For the CDR3, the DNA is TGTGTCAGTAAGAGTGGCTCTGGGGCCAACGTCCTGACTTTC. As protein: CVSKSGSGANVLTF.

This clonotype has a handful of counts. Here the CDR3 reads CASSQDKKQREFGETQYF. For the CDR3, the DNA is TGCGCCAGCAGCCAAGATAAGAAACAGCGGGAGTTCGGGGAGACCCAGTACTTC. This chain connects TRBV4-1 to TRBJ2-5; 8 nucleotides match TRBD2. V was clipped by 0 bases and J by 5 bases; unmatched bases: 14. Germline V gives CDR1 MGHRA, CDR2 YSYEKL. This CDR3 is built from 18 residues.

This chain joins TRBV30 and TRBJ1-2; tentative D call: TRBD1 (6 bases). The V end lost 0 bases, the J end lost 12 bases, and 11 bases lay between the germline ends. Germline V CDR1 and CDR2: GTSNPN, SVGIG (reference sequence). This CDR3 has 11 residues. The CDR3, as DNA: TGTGCCTGGAGTGTAGCAGGGGACCACACCTTC. This codes for CAWSVAGDHTF.

The sample holds a few counts of this clonotype. V is TRBV10-1 and J is TRBJ2-7; D is possibly TRBD2 (6 bases). V was pared by 9 bases and J by 5 bases, with 23 bases between. The CDR3 contains 15 residues. Germline assignment: CDR1 WNHNN and CDR2 SYGVQD (reference sequence). The CDR3, as DNA: TGCGCCAGTCGGTACCTGGCGGGAAAGGGGCACGAGCAGTACTTC. Encoded protein: CASRYLAGKGHEQYF.

This clonotype was seen at least ten times. V gene TRBV12-3 or TRBV12-4 combines with J gene TRBJ2-7; possibly TRBD2 for D (6 bases). The CDR3 loop spans 15 amino acids. V lost 1 base, J lost 3 bases, and 13 bases lay in between. The CDR3 DNA reads as TGTGCCAGCAGTTTAGATCGACTAGGAGTCTACGAGCAGTACTTC. This gives the protein CASSLDRLGVYEQYF.

The gene calls are TRBV15 and TRBJ2-6; TRBD1 agrees at 8 bases. The junction had 3 bases not matched to a gene; V was cut back by 3 bases and J by 2 bases. The germline CDR1 and CDR2 sequences are LNHNV and YYDKDF (reference sequence). CDR3 length: 16 amino acids. CDR3 nucleotide sequence: TGTGCCACCAGCAGGGACAGGGTAGCTGGGGCCAACGTCCTGACTTTC. Protein sequence: CATSRDRVAGANVLTF. The whole variable domain, remainder taken from reference TRBV15 and TRBJ2-6, is DAMVIQNPRYQVTQFGKPVTLSCSQTLNHNVMYWYQQKSSQAPKLLFHYYDKDFNNEADTPDNFQSRRPNTSFCFLDIRSPGLGDTAMYLCATSRDRVAGANVLTFGAGSRLTVL.

This rearrangement joins TRBV12-3 or TRBV12-4 to TRBJ2-3; 16 positions match TRBD2. V lost 6 bases to trimming and J lost 0 bases; unmatched junction nucleotides: 3. CDR3 size: 17 residues. This chain's CDR3 is CASRPGLAGGSTDTQYF. In nucleotides, the CDR3 is TGTGCCAGCAGACCGGGACTAGCGGGAGGGAGCACAGATACGCAGTATTTT.

The chain has TRBV6-1 and TRBJ2-7, with 9 bases identical to TRBD2. The V segment lost 1 base and the J segment 1 base; nucleotides outside the gene matches: 5. Per the germline V gene, CDR1 is MNHNS and CDR2 is SASEGT. The CDR3 is 16 residues long. Here the CDR3 reads CASSEVGLASSYEQYF. CDR3 nucleotide sequence: TGTGCCAGCAGTGAAGTTGGACTAGCGAGTTCCTACGAGCAGTACTTC.

The sample holds many counts of this clonotype. This chain joins TRBV2 and TRBJ2-6; TRBD1 might be the D (5 bases). From germline, CDR1 is SNHLY and CDR2 FYNNEI. The CDR3 is made up of 16 amino acids. V was cut by 8 bases and J by 2 bases, with 16 bases left in between. As DNA, the CDR3 is TGTGCCAGCGCCTTGGGGCAGCCCGCTGGGGCCAACGTCCTGACTTTC. As protein: CASALGQPAGANVLTF.